The 20 T cell receptor beta chains reported below all come from one sample, sequenced in a study of T cells in tuberculosis. Sequenced by immunoSEQ multiplex PCR; TCRdb stores in-frame clones only, minus some. The data contain 40,000 to 50,000 clones, 95% of them singletons. Input material: PBMCs. Receptor source: a donor aged 5-35 years with latent tuberculosis or without tuberculosis infection.

The count of this clone is one. The chain is built from TRBV5-5 and TRBJ1-1; D is unclear. This CDR3 comprises 13 residues. The V and J ends lost 0 bases and 10 bases respectively, with 13 bases between them. In germline, CDR1 is SGHKS, CDR2 YYEKEE (reference sequence). The CDR3 loop reads CASSLETTMAAFF. Written as DNA, the CDR3 is TGTGCCAGCAGCTTGGAGACTACCATGGCAGCTTTCTTT.

This chain joins TRBV12-2 and TRBJ1-5. TRBV12-2 is flagged as a pseudogene. The CDR3 is 17 amino acids. The CDR3 sequence: CASRPPGSLHSNQPQHF. The CDR3 bases are TGTGCAAGTCGCCCACCGGGATCCCTCCATAGCAATCAGCCCCAGCATTTT.

The V call is TRBV6-5, the J call TRBJ2-2, with 9 positions matching TRBD2. CDR1 is MNHEY and CDR2 is SVGAGI in the germline V gene. The junction had 11 bases not matched to a gene; V was cut back by 2 bases and J by 13 bases. This CDR3 spans 15 amino acids. The CDR3 coding sequence is TGTGCCAGCAGTTACACCTTTAATAGCGGGGGTTCGCTGTTTTTT. Its protein product is CASSYTFNSGGSLFF.

The rearrangement uses TRBV4-2 and TRBJ1-1, with D possibly matching TRBD1 (6 bases). The V end was cut by 5 bases, the J end by 0 bases, with 10 bases between. The CDR3 length is 14 residues. Germline lookup yields CDR1 LGHNA and CDR2 YNFKEQ. The CDR3 region is CASSNRDMNTEAFF. The DNA for the CDR3 is TGTGCCAGCAGCAACCGGGACATGAACACTGAAGCTTTCTTT.

The chain is built from TRBV29-1 and TRBJ2-7; possibly TRBD2 for D (6 bases). There are 14 residues in the CDR3. V lost 4 bases, J lost 6 bases, and 19 bases lay in between. From germline, CDR1 is SQVTM and CDR2 ANQGSEA. The CDR3 bases are TGCAGCGTTGGTCTGAAATCTCGACTAGGCGAGCAGTACTTC. Translation gives CSVGLKSRLGEQYF.

The chain uses TRBV7-2 and TRBJ1-2, with TRBD1 matching 8 bases. CDR1 and CDR2 from the germline V gene are SGHTA and FQGNSA. The CDR3 totals 13 residues. V gave up 6 bases and J gave up 10 bases; unmatched junction bases: 10. The CDR3 reads CASRKGGQEVYTF. CDR3 nucleotides: TGTGCCAGCAGAAAAGGGGGACAGGAAGTCTACACCTTC.

This chain uses TRBV2 with TRBJ1-3; the match to TRBD1 covers 9 bases. The CDR3 contains 16 residues. Germline loops: CDR1 SNHLY, CDR2 FYNNEI. Trimming took 5 bases from V and 2 from J; bases not matched to a gene: 7. CDR3: CASSLPGQGTGNTIYF. The CDR3, as DNA: TGTGCCAGCAGTCTTCCGGGACAGGGAACTGGAAACACCATATATTTT.

The V and J genes are TRBV27 and TRBJ2-2, with 8 bases lining up with TRBD1. V trimming: 6 bases; J trimming: 7 bases; junction bases outside the gene matches: 10. The CDR3 totals 15 residues. The germline gives CDR1 MNHEY, CDR2 SMNVEV (reference sequence). The CDR3 spells CASSRHRGEVGELFF. The DNA for the CDR3 is TGTGCCAGCAGCCGGCACAGGGGGGAGGTCGGGGAGCTGTTTTTT.

The rearrangement links TRBV7-7 to TRBJ2-1; D unclear. Germline V lookup: CDR1 SSHAT, CDR2 FNYEAQ (reference sequence). V was pared by 5 bases and J by 5 bases, with 10 bases between. The CDR3 totals 13 residues. CDR3 in DNA: TGTGCCAGCAGCCCCTCCCCTGACAATGAGCAGTTCTTC. It encodes CASSPSPDNEQFF.

The chain recombines TRBV29-1 with TRBJ2-7, with TRBD2 matching 10 bases. The germline gives CDR1 SQVTM, CDR2 ANQGSEA. V lost 6 bases and J lost 7; bases outside the gene matches: 12. This CDR3 region has 14 residues. This chain's CDR3 is CSVERLAGYDEQYF. The CDR3 DNA follows: TGCAGCGTAGAAAGACTAGCGGGTTATGATGAGCAGTACTTC.

The V call is TRBV4-3, the J call TRBJ2-3; perhaps TRBD1 as D (5 bases). V was cut by 0 bases and J by 8 bases, with 12 bases left in between. CDR3 length equals 14 residues. The germline V gene has CDR1 LGHNA and CDR2 YSLEER. The CDR3 DNA sequence: TGCGCCAGCAGCCAAGACCCTGGGGCACTTACGCAGTATTTT. As protein: CASSQDPGALTQYF.

The DNA of the CDR3 is TGTGCCAGCAGTTACTTCCCAGGGGGGTCGTACAATGAGCAGTTCTTC. Translated, it gives CASSYFPGGSYNEQFF. The chain employs TRBV6-5 and TRBJ2-1; a weak D match, TRBD1 (7 bases). The CDR3 covers 16 residues. Trimming cost V 1 base and J 4 bases, with 14 bases left between them. CDR1 MNHEY and CDR2 SVGAGI come from the germline V gene.

V usage is TRBV30 and J usage is TRBJ1-2; D possibly corresponds to TRBD1 (5 bases). Germline-derived CDR1 and CDR2 are GTSNPN and SVGIG (reference sequence). V lost 1 base to trimming and J lost 7 bases, with 13 bases between them. The CDR3 runs 13 residues. The CDR3 DNA is TGTGCCTGGAGTGGACTCCCGGGGGGTGGCTACACCTTC. Residues: CAWSGLPGGGYTF.

The rearrangement links TRBV28 to TRBJ1-6; the D is unclear. V was cut by 5 bases and J by 7 bases, with 24 bases left in between. This CDR3 is 18 amino acids long. The V gene's germline CDR1 is MDHEN and CDR2 SYDVKM. This CDR3 is CASSPPGGSHKRNSPLHF. The CDR3 bases are TGTGCCAGCAGTCCCCCTGGCGGGAGTCATAAAAGGAATTCACCCCTCCACTTT.

The rearrangement joins TRBV7-9 to TRBJ2-7, with 8 bases identical to TRBD1. The V gene end was trimmed by 5 bases and the J gene end by 0 bases; junction bases not matched to a gene: 9. The V gene's germline CDR1 is SEHNR and CDR2 FQNEAQ (reference sequence). The CDR3 is made up of 16 amino acids. The CDR3 sequence: CASSPGQGGVSYEQYF. The CDR3 nucleotides are TGTGCCAGCAGCCCCGGACAGGGAGGAGTCTCCTACGAGCAGTACTTC. The whole variable domain, remainder taken from reference TRBV7-9 and TRBJ2-7, is DTGVSQNPRHKITKRGQNVTFRCDPISEHNRLYWYRQTLGQGPEFLTYFQNEAQLEKSRLLSDRFSAERPKGSFSTLEIQRTEQGDSAMYLCASSPGQGGVSYEQYFGPGTRLTVT.

CDR3 coding DNA: TGTGCCAGCTCACAGAGGGAGATGGGACTAGCGGATAACAATGAGCAGTTCTTC. It is translated as CASSQREMGLADNNEQFF. The rearrangement uses TRBV18 and TRBJ2-1, with 11 bases aligning to TRBD2. Germline V gives CDR1 KGHSH, CDR2 LQKENI. This CDR3 is built from 18 residues. Losses at the gene ends were 4 bases for V and 5 bases for J; bases not matched to a gene: 13.

This clone came up once. The chain joins TRBV7-6 to TRBJ1-3; a weak D match, TRBD1 (5 bases). This CDR3 region has 16 residues. The V end was cut by 0 bases, the J end by 1 base, with 10 bases between. The germline gives CDR1 SGHVS, CDR2 FNYEAQ. The chain's CDR3 is CASSLAQGYSGNTIYF. For the CDR3, the DNA is TGTGCCAGCAGCTTAGCGCAGGGATATTCTGGAAACACCATATATTTT.

V gene TRBV4-3 combines with J gene TRBJ1-1; 7 positions match TRBD1. This CDR3 region has 15 residues. Looked up from germline, CDR1 is LGHNA and CDR2 is YSLEER. With 1 base clipped from V and 5 bases from J, the junction kept 7 bases outside the gene matches. The CDR3 sequence: CASSQVQGDITEAFF. In DNA form, the CDR3 reads TGCGCCAGCAGCCAAGTGCAGGGGGATATTACTGAAGCTTTCTTT.

The CDR3: CASSLGLAGGVADTQYF. The CDR3 nucleotides are TGTGCCAGCAGTTTAGGACTAGCGGGGGGGGTTGCAGATACGCAGTATTTT. This chain links TRBV28 with TRBJ2-3; 15 nucleotides agree with TRBD2. CDR3 length: 17 amino acids. Losses at the gene ends were 2 bases for V and 4 bases for J; bases not matched to a gene: 4. Germline CDR1 reads MDHEN; CDR2 reads SYDVKM.

The V and J genes are TRBV9 and TRBJ2-7, with D maybe TRBD1 (6 bases). The CDR3 consists of 15 residues. Germline V gene data show CDR1 as SGDLS and CDR2 as YYNGEE. Trimming took 4 bases from V and 4 from J, leaving 18 bases between them. The CDR3 nucleotides read TGTGCCAGCAGCCCCTCCGGGACACCAGAGTACGAGCAGTACTTC. Protein: CASSPSGTPEYEQYF.